The 22 T cell receptor beta chains reported below all come from one sample, sequenced in a study of blood T cell repertoires in COVID-19. Sequenced by immunoSEQ multiplex PCR; TCRdb stores in-frame clones only, minus some. The sample carries approximately 100,000 clones, approximately 84% recorded once. Material for sequencing was peripheral blood. The receptor set was obtained from a human donor in a cohort sampled during active COVID-19.

A single count supports this clone. V and J are TRBV11-2 and TRBJ2-3, with D possibly TRBD2 on 6 matching bases. Germline CDR1 reads SGHAT; CDR2 reads FQNNGV. This CDR3 is built from 17 residues. With 1 base removed from V and 2 bases from J, the gap between germline ends came to 16 bases. The CDR3 reads CASSLAEAGGNTDTQYF. In nucleotides, the CDR3 is TGTGCCAGCAGCTTAGCGGAGGCAGGCGGGAACACAGATACGCAGTATTTT.

As DNA, the CDR3 is TGTGCCAGCAGCCTTCGGGACAGGGGGCTCCAAGAGACCCAGTACTTC. The encoded protein is CASSLRDRGLQETQYF. The rearrangement links TRBV3-1 (or the pseudogene TRBV3-2) to TRBJ2-5; 12 bases line up with TRBD1. Germline CDR1 and CDR2: LGHDT and YNNKEL (reference sequence). CDR3 size: 16 residues. V trimming: 4 bases; J trimming: 1 base; junction bases outside the gene matches: 4.

The chain combines TRBV12-3 or TRBV12-4 with TRBJ2-5; weak D call: TRBD1 (8 bases). There are 13 residues in the CDR3. Between the trimmed V and J ends, which lost 7 bases and 7 bases, there was a span of 16 bases. As DNA, the CDR3 is TGTGCCAGCATACTGACAGGGGAGGGGACCCAGTACTTC. Residues: CASILTGEGTQYF.

V and J are TRBV3-1 (or the pseudogene TRBV3-2) and TRBJ1-1; the match to TRBD1 covers 10 bases. V lost 6 bases to trimming and J lost 1 base; unmatched junction nucleotides: 11. This CDR3 contains 17 residues. CDR1 and CDR2 (germline): LGHDT, YNNKEL (reference sequence). CDR3 protein: CASRSEGQGRRNTEAFF. The CDR3 DNA sequence: TGTGCCAGCAGGTCGGAGGGACAGGGGCGAAGGAACACTGAAGCTTTCTTT.

About this clone itself: The junction does not match germline at one end; this may be a read error. V gene TRBV19 combines with J gene TRBJ2-1; tentative D call: TRBD1 (5 bases). The CDR3 length is 15 residues. The germline CDR1 and CDR2 sequences are LNHDA and SQIVND (reference sequence). The CDR3 sequence: CASRIGAANSDEQFF. The CDR3 DNA reads as TGTGCCAGTAGGATAGGGGCTGCGAATTCCGATGAGCAGTTCTTC.

A single count supports this clone. The chain couples TRBV4-3 to TRBJ2-7; 15 nucleotides agree with TRBD2. The CDR3 is 19 amino acids. After removal of 0 bases from V and 3 bases from J, the junction contained 9 bases not matched to a gene. The germline V gene encodes CDR1 LGHNA and CDR2 YSLEER. CDR3 sequence: CASSQDAWGLAGGRYEQYF. CDR3 DNA sequence: TGCGCCAGCAGCCAAGATGCGTGGGGACTAGCGGGGGGTCGCTACGAGCAGTACTTC.

The rearrangement links TRBV19 to TRBJ1-1; weak D call: TRBD1 (5 bases). Trimming cost V 8 bases and J 4 bases, with 26 bases left between them. The CDR3 runs 17 residues. Germline loops: CDR1 LNHDA, CDR2 SQIVND (reference sequence). CDR3: CASLPSRAGTGGTEAFF. For the CDR3, the DNA is TGTGCCAGTCTCCCCTCCCGAGCAGGGACGGGGGGCACTGAAGCTTTCTTT.

This clone has just one count. The gene calls are TRBV28 and TRBJ1-5; 10 bases agree with TRBD1. J lost 5 bases, V lost 5 bases, and 3 bases had no gene match. The CDR3 consists of 14 residues. In germline, CDR1 is MDHEN, CDR2 SYDVKM. The CDR3 DNA reads as TGTGCCAGCAGTCCAGGACAGGGGGATCAGCCCCAGCATTTT. Its protein is CASSPGQGDQPQHF.

V usage is TRBV2 and J usage is TRBJ1-1, with D perhaps matching TRBD1 (5 bases). The V gene lost 3 bases and the J gene lost 4 bases, with 12 bases spanning the gap. Germline V gene lookup returns CDR1 SNHLY and CDR2 FYNNEI. The CDR3 extends over 14 amino acids. In DNA, the CDR3 is TGTGCCAGCAGTGAGGCAGGGCGCAGCACTGAAGCTTTCTTT. It yields the protein CASSEAGRSTEAFF.

The rearrangement links TRBV3-1 (or the pseudogene TRBV3-2) to TRBJ2-1, with 9 nucleotides matching TRBD2. Losses at the gene ends were 7 bases for V and 7 bases for J; bases not matched to a gene: 11. Germline V gene lookup returns CDR1 LGHDT and CDR2 YNNKEL (reference sequence). This CDR3 is 15 amino acids long. Written as DNA, the CDR3 is TGTGCCAGCATCAGTCGGGCGGGAGGGCCGAATGAGCAGTTCTTC. Its translation: CASISRAGGPNEQFF.

With respect to this clone: This clone may be a read error of a much larger clone one base away. V usage is TRBV4-1 and J usage is TRBJ2-7, with D unresolved. The CDR3 has 13 amino acids. Germline CDR1 and CDR2: MGHRA and YSYEKL. CDR3 amino acids: CANSPTVKDEQYF. CDR3 in DNA: TGCGCCAACAGCCCTACAGTGAAAGACGAGCAGTACTTC.

The chain links TRBV28 to TRBJ1-2, with 8 bases aligning to TRBD1. V was clipped by 4 bases and J by 6 bases; unmatched bases: 19. The CDR3 has 18 residues. From germline, CDR1 is MDHEN and CDR2 SYDVKM. The CDR3 spells CASSWSGTGPHFIDGYTF. The CDR3 bases are TGTGCCAGCAGTTGGTCGGGGACAGGTCCACATTTCATCGATGGCTACACCTTC.

The chain recombines TRBV30 with TRBJ2-3; 7 bases agree with TRBD1. This CDR3 is 14 amino acids long. V shed 1 base and J 6 bases; nucleotides not matched to a gene: 7. The V gene's germline CDR1 is GTSNPN and CDR2 SVGIG (reference sequence). CDR3 bases: TGTGCCTGGAGTGAGGGGGCCCCGGGGGATACGCAGTATTTT. Its protein product is CAWSEGAPGDTQYF.

This chain connects TRBV18 to TRBJ2-1, with 8 bases aligning to TRBD2. CDR3 size: 14 residues. The germline gives CDR1 KGHSH, CDR2 LQKENI. V gave up 3 bases and J gave up 8 bases; unmatched junction bases: 6. In DNA, the CDR3 is TGTGCCAGCTCACCCCTCCGGGGGGGCCATGAGCAGTTCTTC. Amino acids: CASSPLRGGHEQFF.

The rearrangement joins TRBV13 to TRBJ2-3, with 11 bases identical to TRBD2. The V gene end was trimmed by 4 bases and the J gene end by 5 bases; junction bases not matched to a gene: 2. This CDR3 contains 14 residues. CDR1 is PRHDT and CDR2 is FYEKMQ in the germline V gene (reference sequence). CDR3 DNA: TGTGCCAGCAGCTCCGGACTAGCGGGAGATACGCAGTATTTT. Its translation: CASSSGLAGDTQYF.

This clone has a single count. The gene calls are TRBV18 and TRBJ2-1; D might be TRBD2 (7 bases). The CDR3 has 16 amino acids. Trimming took off 1 base at V and 3 bases at J, with 13 bases between the two ends. Looked up from germline, CDR1 is KGHSH and CDR2 is LQKENI. CDR3 amino acids: CASSPLQGGNYNEQFF. DNA of the CDR3: TGTGCCAGCTCACCACTACAGGGAGGGAACTACAATGAGCAGTTCTTC.

This clone was observed once. The chain carries TRBV6-5 and TRBJ2-5, with 9 bases matching TRBD1. Germline lookup yields CDR1 MNHEY and CDR2 SVGAGI. V was clipped by 3 bases and J by 5 bases; unmatched bases: 10. The length of the CDR3 is 16 residues. CDR3: CASSYLTGGGGETQYF. The CDR3 DNA sequence: TGTGCCAGCAGTTATTTAACAGGGGGCGGAGGGGAGACCCAGTACTTC.

This clone was counted between two and nine times. This rearrangement joins TRBV19 to TRBJ1-3; no firm D call. The CDR3 is 14 residues long. V gave up 4 bases and J gave up 0 bases, with 7 bases separating them. Germline V gene data show CDR1 as LNHDA and CDR2 as SQIVND (reference sequence). CDR3 amino acids: CASSTKYSGNTIYF. The CDR3 nucleotides are TGTGCCAGTAGTACTAAATACTCTGGAAACACCATATATTTT.

J is TRBJ2-7 and V is TRBV27; TRBD2 matches 9 bases. CDR1 is MNHEY and CDR2 is SMNVEV in the germline V gene (reference sequence). The CDR3 covers 14 residues. With V trimmed by 10 bases and J by 5 bases, 12 bases remained unmatched. The CDR3 protein is CATGPAGGGNEQYF. The CDR3 DNA is TGTGCCACCGGACCAGCGGGGGGAGGGAACGAGCAGTACTTC.

This clone was seen just once. CDR3 DNA sequence: TGTGCCAGCAGCCCCCGGACAGGGGTATCCACCGGGGAGCTGTTTTTT. Its protein is CASSPRTGVSTGELFF. V gene TRBV7-2 combines with J gene TRBJ2-2; 9 nucleotides line up with TRBD1. J gave up 4 bases and V 5 bases, and 8 bases lay outside the gene matches. Germline V gene data show CDR1 as SGHTA and CDR2 as FQGNSA. The CDR3 has 16 residues. Complete variable domain (other parts from reference TRBV7-2 and TRBJ2-2): GAGVSQSPSNKVTEKGKDVELRCDPISGHTALYWYRQSLGQGLEFLIYFQGNSAPDKSGLPSDRFSAERTGGSVSTLTIQRTQQEDSAVYLCASSPRTGVSTGELFFGEGSRLTVL.

The chain has TRBV11-1 and TRBJ1-1; tentatively, D is TRBD1 (6 bases). CDR1 is SGHAT and CDR2 is FQDESV in the germline V gene (reference sequence). V was trimmed by 2 bases and J by 0 bases, leaving 10 bases between them. This CDR3 is 15 amino acids long. CDR3 sequence reads: CASSLRGGMNTEAFF. The CDR3 DNA is TGTGCCAGCAGCTTAAGGGGGGGGATGAACACTGAAGCTTTCTTT.

This chain links TRBV18 with TRBJ2-7; D is perhaps TRBD1 (5 bases). V lost 4 bases to trimming and J lost 1 base, with 14 bases between them. Germline V gene data show CDR1 as KGHSH and CDR2 as LQKENI. CDR3 length: 15 residues. CDR3: CASSQDPGFSYEQYF. The DNA for the CDR3 is TGTGCCAGCTCACAGGATCCAGGGTTTTCCTACGAGCAGTACTTC.